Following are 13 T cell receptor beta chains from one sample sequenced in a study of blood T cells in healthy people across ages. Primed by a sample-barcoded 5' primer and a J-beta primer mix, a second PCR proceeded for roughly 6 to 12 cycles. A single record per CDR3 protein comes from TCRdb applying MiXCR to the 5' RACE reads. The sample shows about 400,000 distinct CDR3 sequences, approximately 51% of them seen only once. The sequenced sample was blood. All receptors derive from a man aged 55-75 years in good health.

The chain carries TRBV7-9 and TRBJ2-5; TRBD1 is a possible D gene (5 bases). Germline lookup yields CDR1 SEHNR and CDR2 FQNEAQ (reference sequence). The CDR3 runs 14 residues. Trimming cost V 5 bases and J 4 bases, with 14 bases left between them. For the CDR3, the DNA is TGTGCCAGCAGCCAAGACAGTAGCCGAGAGACCCAGTACTTC. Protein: CASSQDSSRETQYF. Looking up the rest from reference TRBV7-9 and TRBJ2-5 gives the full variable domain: DTGVSQNPRHKITKRGQNVTFRCDPISEHNRLYWYRQTLGQGPEFLTYFQNEAQLEKSRLLSDRFSAERPKGSFSTLEIQRTEQGDSAMYLCASSQDSSRETQYFGPGTRLLVL.

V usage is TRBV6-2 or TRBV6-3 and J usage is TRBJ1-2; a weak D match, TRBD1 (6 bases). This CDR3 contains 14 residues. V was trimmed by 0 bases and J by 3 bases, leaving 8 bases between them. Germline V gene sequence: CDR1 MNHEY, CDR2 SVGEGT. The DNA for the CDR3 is TGTGCCAGCAGTTACTCGAGGACAGACTATGGCTACACCTTC. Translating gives CASSYSRTDYGYTF.

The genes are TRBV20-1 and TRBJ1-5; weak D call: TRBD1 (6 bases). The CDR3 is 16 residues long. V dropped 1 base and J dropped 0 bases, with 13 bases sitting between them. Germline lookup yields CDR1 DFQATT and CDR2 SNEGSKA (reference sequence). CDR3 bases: TGCAGTGCTAGAGGTACAGGGACTCATAGCAATCAGCCCCAGCATTTT. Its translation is CSARGTGTHSNQPQHF.

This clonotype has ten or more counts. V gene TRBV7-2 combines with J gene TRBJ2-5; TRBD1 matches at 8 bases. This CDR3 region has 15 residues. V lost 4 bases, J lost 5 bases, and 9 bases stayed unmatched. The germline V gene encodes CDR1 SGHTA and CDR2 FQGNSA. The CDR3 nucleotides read TGTGCCAGCAGCTCCCAAACAGGGGGTTGGGAGACCCAGTACTTC. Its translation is CASSSQTGGWETQYF. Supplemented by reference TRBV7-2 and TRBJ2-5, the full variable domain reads GAGVSQSPSNKVTEKGKDVELRCDPISGHTALYWYRQSLGQGLEFLIYFQGNSAPDKSGLPSDRFSAERTGGSVSTLTIQRTQQEDSAVYLCASSSQTGGWETQYFGPGTRLLVL.

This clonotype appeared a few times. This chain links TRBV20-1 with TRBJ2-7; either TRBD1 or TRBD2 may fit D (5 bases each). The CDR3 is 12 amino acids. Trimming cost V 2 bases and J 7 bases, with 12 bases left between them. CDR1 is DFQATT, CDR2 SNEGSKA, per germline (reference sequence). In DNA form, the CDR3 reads TGCAGTGCTAGAAGGGACGTCACAGAGCAGTACTTC. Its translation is CSARRDVTEQYF.

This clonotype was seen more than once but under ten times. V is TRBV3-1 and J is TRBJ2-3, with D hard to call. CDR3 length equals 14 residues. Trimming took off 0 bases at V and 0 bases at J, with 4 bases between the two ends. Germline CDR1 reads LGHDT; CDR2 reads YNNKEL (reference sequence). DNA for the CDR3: TGTGCCAGCAGCCAAGATCACAGCACAGATACGCAGTATTTT. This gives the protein CASSQDHSTDTQYF.

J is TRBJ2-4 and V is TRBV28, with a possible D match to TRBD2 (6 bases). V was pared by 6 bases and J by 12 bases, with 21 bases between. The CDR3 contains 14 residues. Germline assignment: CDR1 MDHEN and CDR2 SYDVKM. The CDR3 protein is CASRGSAQGGAQYF. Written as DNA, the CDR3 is TGTGCCAGCAGGGGTTCGGCGCAGGGAGGTGCTCAGTACTTC.

The CDR3 DNA is TGTGCCAGCAGCGAGGGGAGTTATGGGGCCAACGTCCTGACTTTC. It is translated as CASSEGSYGANVLTF. V is TRBV6-1 and J is TRBJ2-6, with D possibly called TRBD1 or TRBD2 (5 bases each). There are 15 residues in the CDR3. V lost 6 bases and J 3 bases, leaving 12 bases between the germline ends. Germline CDR1 is MNHNS and CDR2 is SASEGT.

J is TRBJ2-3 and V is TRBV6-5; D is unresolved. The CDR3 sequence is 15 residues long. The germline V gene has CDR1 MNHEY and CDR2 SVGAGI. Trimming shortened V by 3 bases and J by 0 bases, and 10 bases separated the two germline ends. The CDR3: CASSYSPASTDTQYF. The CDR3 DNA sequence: TGTGCCAGCAGTTATTCACCAGCTAGCACAGATACGCAGTATTTT.

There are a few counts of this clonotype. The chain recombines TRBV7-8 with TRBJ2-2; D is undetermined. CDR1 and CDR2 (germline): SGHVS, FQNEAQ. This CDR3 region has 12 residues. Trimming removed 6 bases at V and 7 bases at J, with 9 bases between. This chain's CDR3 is CASRPTGGELFF. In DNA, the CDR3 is TGTGCCAGCAGGCCCACGGGCGGGGAGCTGTTTTTT.

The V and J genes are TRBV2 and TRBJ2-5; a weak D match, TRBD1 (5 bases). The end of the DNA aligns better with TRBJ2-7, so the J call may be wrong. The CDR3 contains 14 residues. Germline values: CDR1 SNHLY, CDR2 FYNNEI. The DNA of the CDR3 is TGTGCCAGCAGTACAGGATCGCTGGGGTCCGAGCAGTACTTC. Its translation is CASSTGSLGSEQYF.

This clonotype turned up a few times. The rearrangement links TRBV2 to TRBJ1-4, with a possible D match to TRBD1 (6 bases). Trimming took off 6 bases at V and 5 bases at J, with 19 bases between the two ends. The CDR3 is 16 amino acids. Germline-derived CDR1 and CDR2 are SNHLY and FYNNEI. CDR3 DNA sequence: TGTGCCAGCAGACCGACAGCAGGAGGGGGGAATGAAAAACTGTTTTTT. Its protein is CASRPTAGGGNEKLFF. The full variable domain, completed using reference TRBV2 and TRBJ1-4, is EPEVTQTPSHQVTQMGQEVILRCVPISNHLYFYWYRQILGQKVEFLVSFYNNEISEKSEIFDDQFSVERPDGSNFTLKIRSTKLEDSAMYFCASRPTAGGGNEKLFFGSGTQLSVL.

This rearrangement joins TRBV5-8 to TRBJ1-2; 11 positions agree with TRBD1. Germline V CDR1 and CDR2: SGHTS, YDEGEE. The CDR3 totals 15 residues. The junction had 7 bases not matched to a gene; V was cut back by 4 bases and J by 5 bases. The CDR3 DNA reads TGTGCCAGCAGCCCGGGACAGGGGGTCTGGTATGGCTACACCTTC. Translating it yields CASSPGQGVWYGYTF. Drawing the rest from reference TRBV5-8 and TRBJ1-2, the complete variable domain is EAGVTQSPTHLIKTRGQQATLRCSPISGHTSVYWYQQALGLGLQFLLWYDEGEERNRGNFPPRFSGRQFPNYSSELNVNALELEDSALYLCASSPGQGVWYGYTFGSGTRLTVV.